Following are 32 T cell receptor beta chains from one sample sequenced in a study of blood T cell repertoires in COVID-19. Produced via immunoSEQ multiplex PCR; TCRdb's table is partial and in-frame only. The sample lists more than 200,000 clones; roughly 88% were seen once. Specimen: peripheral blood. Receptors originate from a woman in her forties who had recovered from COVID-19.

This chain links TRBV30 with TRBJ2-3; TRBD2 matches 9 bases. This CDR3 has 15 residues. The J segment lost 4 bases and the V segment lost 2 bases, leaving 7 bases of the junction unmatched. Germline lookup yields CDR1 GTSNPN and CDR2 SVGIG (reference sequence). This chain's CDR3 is CAWSLNSGGSDTQYF. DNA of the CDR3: TGTGCCTGGAGTCTAAATAGCGGGGGATCAGATACGCAGTATTTT.

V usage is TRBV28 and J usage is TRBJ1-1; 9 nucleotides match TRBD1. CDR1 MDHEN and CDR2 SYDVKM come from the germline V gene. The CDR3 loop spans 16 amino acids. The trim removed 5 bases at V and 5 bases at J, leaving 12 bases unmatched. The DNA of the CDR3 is TGTGCCAGCAGTACTTACAGGGGGCATGAGGGGACTGAAGCTTTCTTT. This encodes CASSTYRGHEGTEAFF.

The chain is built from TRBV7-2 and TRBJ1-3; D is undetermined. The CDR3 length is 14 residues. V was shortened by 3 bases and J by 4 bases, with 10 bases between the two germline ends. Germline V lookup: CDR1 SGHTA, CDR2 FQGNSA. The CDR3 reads CASSFPGSGNTIYF. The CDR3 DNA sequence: TGTGCCAGCAGCTTCCCGGGTTCCGGAAACACCATATATTTT.

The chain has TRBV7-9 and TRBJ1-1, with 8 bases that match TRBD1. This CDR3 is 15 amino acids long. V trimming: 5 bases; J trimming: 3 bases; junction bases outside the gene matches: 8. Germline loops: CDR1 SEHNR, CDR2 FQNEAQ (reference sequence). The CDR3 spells CASSKQTGAYTEAFF. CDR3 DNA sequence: TGTGCCAGCAGCAAGCAGACAGGGGCATACACTGAAGCTTTCTTT.

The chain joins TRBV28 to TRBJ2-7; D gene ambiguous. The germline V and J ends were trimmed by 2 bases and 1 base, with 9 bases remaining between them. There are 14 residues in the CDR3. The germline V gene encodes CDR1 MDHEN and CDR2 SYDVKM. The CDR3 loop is CASSLGAFSYEQYF. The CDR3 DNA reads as TGTGCCAGCAGTTTAGGAGCTTTTTCCTACGAGCAGTACTTC.

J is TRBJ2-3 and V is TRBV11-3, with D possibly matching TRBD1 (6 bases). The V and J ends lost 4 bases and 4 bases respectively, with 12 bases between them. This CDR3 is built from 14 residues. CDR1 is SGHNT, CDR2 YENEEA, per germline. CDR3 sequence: CASSYQQGSDTQYF. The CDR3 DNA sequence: TGTGCCAGCAGCTACCAACAGGGCTCAGATACGCAGTATTTT.

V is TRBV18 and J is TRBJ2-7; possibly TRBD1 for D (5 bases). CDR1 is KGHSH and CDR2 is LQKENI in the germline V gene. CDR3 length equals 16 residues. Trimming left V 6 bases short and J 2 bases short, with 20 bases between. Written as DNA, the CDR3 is TGTGCCAGCTCCAATATTCAGGGTTCCCAGACCTACGAGCAGTACTTC. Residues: CASSNIQGSQTYEQYF.

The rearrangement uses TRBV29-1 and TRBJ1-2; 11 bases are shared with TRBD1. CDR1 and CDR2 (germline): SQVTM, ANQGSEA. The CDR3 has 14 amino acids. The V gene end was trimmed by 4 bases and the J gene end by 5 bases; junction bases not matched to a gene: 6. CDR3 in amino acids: CSVGVGTGGYGYTF. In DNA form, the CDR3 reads TGCAGCGTTGGTGTGGGGACAGGGGGGTATGGCTACACCTTC.

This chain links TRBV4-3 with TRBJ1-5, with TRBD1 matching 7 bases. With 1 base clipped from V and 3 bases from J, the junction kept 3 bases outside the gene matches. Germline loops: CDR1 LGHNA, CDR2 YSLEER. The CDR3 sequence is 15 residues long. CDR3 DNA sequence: TGCGCCAGCAGCCAAGCCACAGGGGCCAATCAGCCCCAGCATTTT. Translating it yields CASSQATGANQPQHF.

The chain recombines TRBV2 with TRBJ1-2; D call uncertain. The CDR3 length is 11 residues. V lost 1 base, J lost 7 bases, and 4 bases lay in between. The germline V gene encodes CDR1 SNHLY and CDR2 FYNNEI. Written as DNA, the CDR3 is TGTGCCAGCAGTGAAGGGGCTGGCTACACCTTC. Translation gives CASSEGAGYTF.

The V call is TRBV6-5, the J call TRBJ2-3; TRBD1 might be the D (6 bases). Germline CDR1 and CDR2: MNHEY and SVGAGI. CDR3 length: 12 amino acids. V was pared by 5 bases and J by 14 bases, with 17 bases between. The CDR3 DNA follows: TGTGCCAGCAGTACCGGGACAAACGGGCCGTATTTT. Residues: CASSTGTNGPYF.

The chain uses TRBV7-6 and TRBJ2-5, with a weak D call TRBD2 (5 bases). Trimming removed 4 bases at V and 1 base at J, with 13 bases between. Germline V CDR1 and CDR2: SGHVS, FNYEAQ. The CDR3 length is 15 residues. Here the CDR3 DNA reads TGTGCCAGCAGCTCCCTCGGACGGGGCCAAGAGACCCAGTACTTC. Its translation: CASSSLGRGQETQYF.

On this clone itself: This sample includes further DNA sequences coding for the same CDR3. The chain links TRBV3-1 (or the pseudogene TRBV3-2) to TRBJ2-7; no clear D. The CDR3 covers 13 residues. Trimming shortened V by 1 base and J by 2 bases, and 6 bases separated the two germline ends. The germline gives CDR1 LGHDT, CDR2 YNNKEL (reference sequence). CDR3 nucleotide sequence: TGTGCCAGCAGCCAAGCAGGAACCTACGAGCAGTACTTC. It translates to CASSQAGTYEQYF.

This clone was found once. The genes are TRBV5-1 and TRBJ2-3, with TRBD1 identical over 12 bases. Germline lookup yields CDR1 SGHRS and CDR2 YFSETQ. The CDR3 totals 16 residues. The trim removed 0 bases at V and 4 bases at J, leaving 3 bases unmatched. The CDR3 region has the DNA TGCGCCAGCAGCTTGGAAGGGACAGGGGGCGCAGATACGCAGTATTTT. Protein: CASSLEGTGGADTQYF.

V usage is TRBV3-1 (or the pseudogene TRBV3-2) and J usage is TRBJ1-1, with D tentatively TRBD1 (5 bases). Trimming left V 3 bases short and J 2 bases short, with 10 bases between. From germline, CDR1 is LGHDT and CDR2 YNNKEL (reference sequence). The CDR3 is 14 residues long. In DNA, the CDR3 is TGTGCCAGCAGCCACACAGGAGTTAACACTGAAGCTTTCTTT. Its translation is CASSHTGVNTEAFF.

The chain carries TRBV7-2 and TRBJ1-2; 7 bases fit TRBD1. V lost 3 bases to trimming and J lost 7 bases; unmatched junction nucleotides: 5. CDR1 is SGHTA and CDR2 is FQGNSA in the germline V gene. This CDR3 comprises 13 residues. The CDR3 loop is CASSFDRELGYTF. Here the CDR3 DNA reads TGTGCCAGCAGCTTTGACAGGGAGCTTGGCTACACCTTC. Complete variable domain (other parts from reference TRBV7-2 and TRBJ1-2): GAGVSQSPSNKVTEKGKDVELRCDPISGHTALYWYRQSLGQGLEFLIYFQGNSAPDKSGLPSDRFSAERTGGSVSTLTIQRTQQEDSAVYLCASSFDRELGYTFGSGTRLTVV.

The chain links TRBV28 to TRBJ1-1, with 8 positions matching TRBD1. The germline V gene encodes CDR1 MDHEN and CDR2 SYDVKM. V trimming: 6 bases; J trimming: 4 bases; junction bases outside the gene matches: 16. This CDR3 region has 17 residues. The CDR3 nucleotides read TGTGCCAGCAGACTAAACGGACAGGGTAGATTAGGCACTGAAGCTTTCTTT. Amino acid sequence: CASRLNGQGRLGTEAFF.

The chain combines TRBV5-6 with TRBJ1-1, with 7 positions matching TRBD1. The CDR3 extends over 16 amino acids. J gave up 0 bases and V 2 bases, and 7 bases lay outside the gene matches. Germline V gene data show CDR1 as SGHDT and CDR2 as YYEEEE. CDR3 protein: CASSLWYGTVNTEAFF. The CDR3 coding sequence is TGTGCCAGCAGCTTATGGTATGGGACAGTGAACACTGAAGCTTTCTTT.

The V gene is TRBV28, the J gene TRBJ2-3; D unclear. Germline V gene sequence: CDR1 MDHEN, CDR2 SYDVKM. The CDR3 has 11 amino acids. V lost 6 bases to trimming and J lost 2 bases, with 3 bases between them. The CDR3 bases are TGTGCCAGCAGCCACACAGATACGCAGTATTTT. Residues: CASSHTDTQYF.

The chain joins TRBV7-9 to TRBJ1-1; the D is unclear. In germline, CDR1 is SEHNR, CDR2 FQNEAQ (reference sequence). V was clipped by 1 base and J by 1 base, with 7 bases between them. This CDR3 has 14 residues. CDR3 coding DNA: TGTGCCAGCAGCTTAGAATTGAGGAACACTGAAGCTTTCTTT. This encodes CASSLELRNTEAFF.

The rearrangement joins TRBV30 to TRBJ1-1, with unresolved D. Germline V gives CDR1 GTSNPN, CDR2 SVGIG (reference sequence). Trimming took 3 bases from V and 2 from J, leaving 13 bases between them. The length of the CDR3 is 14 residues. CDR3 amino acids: CAWSDGAHNTEAFF. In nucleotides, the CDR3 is TGTGCCTGGAGCGACGGAGCACATAACACTGAAGCTTTCTTT. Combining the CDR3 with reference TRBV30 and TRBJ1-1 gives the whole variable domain SQTIHQWPATLVQPVGSPLSLECTVEGTSNPNLYWYRQAAGRGLQLLFYSVGIGQISSEVPQNLSASRPQDRQFILSSKKLLLSDSGFYLCAWSDGAHNTEAFFGQGTRLTVV.

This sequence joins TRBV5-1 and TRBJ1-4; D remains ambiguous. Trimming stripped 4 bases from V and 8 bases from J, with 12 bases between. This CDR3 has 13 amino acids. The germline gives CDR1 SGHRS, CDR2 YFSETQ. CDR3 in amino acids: CASSRTPGEKLFF. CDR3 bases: TGCGCCAGCAGCAGGACTCCTGGAGAAAAACTGTTTTTT.

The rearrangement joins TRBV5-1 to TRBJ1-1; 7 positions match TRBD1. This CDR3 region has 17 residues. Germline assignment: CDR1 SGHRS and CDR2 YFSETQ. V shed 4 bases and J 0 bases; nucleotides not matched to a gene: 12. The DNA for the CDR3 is TGCGCCAGCAGCACCGGCCCGGGACAGAATATGAACACTGAAGCTTTCTTT. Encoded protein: CASSTGPGQNMNTEAFF.

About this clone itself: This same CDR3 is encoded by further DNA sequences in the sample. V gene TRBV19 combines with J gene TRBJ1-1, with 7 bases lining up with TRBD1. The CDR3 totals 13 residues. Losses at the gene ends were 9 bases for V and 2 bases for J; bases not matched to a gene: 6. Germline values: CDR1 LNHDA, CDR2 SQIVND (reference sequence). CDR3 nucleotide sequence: TGTGCCAGCCGGGACAGCATCAACACTGAAGCTTTCTTT. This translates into CASRDSINTEAFF.

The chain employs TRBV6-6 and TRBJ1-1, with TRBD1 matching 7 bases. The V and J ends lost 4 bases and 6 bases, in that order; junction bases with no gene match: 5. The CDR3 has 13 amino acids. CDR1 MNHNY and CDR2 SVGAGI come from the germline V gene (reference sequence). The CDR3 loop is CASSWKQGPEAFF. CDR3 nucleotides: TGTGCCAGCAGTTGGAAACAGGGGCCTGAAGCTTTCTTT.

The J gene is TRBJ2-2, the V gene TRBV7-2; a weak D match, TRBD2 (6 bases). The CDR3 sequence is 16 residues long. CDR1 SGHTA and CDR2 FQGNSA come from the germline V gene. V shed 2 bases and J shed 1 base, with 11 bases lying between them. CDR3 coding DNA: TGTGCCAGCAGCTTACGAGAAGCGGGGAACACCGGGGAGCTGTTTTTT. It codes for CASSLREAGNTGELFF.

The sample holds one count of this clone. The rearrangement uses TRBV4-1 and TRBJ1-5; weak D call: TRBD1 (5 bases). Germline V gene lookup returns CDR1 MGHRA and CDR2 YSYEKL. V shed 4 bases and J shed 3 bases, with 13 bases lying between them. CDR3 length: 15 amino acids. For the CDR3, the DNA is TGCGCCAGCAGCCGAGGTTGGGGGGACAATCAGCCCCAGCATTTT. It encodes CASSRGWGDNQPQHF.

The DNA for the CDR3 is TGTGCCAGCTTATCGGGGGACACAGATACGCAGTATTTT. As protein: CASLSGDTDTQYF. The chain carries TRBV28 and TRBJ2-3, with a tentative D call TRBD2 (6 bases). The CDR3 spans 13 residues. V dropped 8 bases and J dropped 2 bases, with 11 bases sitting between them. The V gene's germline CDR1 is MDHEN and CDR2 SYDVKM. The full variable domain, its missing parts supplied by reference TRBV28 and TRBJ2-3, is DVKVTQSSRYLVKRTGEKVFLECVQDMDHENMFWYRQDPGLGLRLIYFSYDVKMKEKGDIPEGYSVSREKKERFSLILESASTNQTSMYLCASLSGDTDTQYFGPGTRLTVL.

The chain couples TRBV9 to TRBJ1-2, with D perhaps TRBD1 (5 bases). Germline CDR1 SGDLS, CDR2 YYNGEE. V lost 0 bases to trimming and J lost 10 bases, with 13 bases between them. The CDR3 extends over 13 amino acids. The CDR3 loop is CASSVASVGVYTF. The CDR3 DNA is TGTGCCAGCAGCGTAGCAAGCGTAGGGGTCTACACCTTC.

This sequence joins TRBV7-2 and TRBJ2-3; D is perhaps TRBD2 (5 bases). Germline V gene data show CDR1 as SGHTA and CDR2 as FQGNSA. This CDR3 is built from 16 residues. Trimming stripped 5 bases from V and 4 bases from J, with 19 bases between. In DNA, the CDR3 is TGTGCCAGCAGCGTCACCCCGGGAACCCAGGCAGATACGCAGTATTTT. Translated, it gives CASSVTPGTQADTQYF.

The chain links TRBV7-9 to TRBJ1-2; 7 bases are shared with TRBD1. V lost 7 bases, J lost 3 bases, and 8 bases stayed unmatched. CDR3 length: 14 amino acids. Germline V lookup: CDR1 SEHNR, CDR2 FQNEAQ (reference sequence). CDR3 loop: CASTFLGTDYGYTF. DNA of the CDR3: TGTGCCAGCACTTTCCTCGGGACAGACTATGGCTACACCTTC.

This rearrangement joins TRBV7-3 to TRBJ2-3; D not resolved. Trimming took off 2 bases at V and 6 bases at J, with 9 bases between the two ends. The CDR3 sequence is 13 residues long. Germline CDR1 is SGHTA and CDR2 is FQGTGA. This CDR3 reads CASSLSGRDTQYF. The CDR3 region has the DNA TGTGCCAGCAGCTTATCGGGTCGGGATACGCAGTATTTT.